This T cell receptor (beta chain) was sequenced for a study of CD8 T cells in ankylosing spondylitis. Study results and caveats: What seemed typical of ankylosing spondylitis blood was a TCR beta motif built from about 8 highly homologous variants. Some motif variants were previously reported in reactive arthritis synovial fluid and blood.

TCRdb redid the calling of the 5' RACE reads with MiXCR, one entry per CDR3 protein. The top ten hold roughly 3.2% of the sample, which has fewer than 550,000 distinct CDR3 sequences, about 5% seen once. This clonotype was detected ten times or more. Its specificity is not known. This CDR3 is built from 18 residues. CDR1 and CDR2 (germline): MGHRA, YSYEKL. V shed 4 bases, J shed 7 bases, and the junction held 18 bases outside the gene matches. The V and J genes are TRBV4-1 and TRBJ2-3, with 9 bases that match TRBD1. Sequencing was carried out using blood, either unsorted or a sorted T cell fraction (not recorded which). This TCR came from a male donor with ankylosing spondylitis. The CDR3 region has the DNA TGCGCCAGCAGCCCACAACGGATGACCGGGACAGGGTGGTATACGCAGTATTTT. Its translation is CASSPQRMTGTGWYTQYF.